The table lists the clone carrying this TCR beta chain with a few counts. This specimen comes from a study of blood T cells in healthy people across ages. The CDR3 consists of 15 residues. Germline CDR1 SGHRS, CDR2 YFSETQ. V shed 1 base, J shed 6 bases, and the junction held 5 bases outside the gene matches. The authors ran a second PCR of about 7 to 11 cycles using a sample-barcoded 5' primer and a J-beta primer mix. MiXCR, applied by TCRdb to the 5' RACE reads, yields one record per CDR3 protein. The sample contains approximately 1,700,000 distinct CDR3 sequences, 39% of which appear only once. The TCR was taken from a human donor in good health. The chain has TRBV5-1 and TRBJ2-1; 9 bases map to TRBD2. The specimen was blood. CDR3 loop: CASSLLAGGINEQFF. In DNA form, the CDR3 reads TGCGCCAGCAGCTTGTTGGCGGGGGGGATCAATGAGCAGTTCTTC. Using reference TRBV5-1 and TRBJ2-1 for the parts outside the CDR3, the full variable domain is KAGVTQTPRYLIKTRGQQVTLSCSPISGHRSVSWYQQTPGQGLQFLFEYFSETQRNKGNFPGRFSGRQFSNSRSEMNVSTLELGDSALYLCASSLLAGGINEQFFGPGTRLTVL.